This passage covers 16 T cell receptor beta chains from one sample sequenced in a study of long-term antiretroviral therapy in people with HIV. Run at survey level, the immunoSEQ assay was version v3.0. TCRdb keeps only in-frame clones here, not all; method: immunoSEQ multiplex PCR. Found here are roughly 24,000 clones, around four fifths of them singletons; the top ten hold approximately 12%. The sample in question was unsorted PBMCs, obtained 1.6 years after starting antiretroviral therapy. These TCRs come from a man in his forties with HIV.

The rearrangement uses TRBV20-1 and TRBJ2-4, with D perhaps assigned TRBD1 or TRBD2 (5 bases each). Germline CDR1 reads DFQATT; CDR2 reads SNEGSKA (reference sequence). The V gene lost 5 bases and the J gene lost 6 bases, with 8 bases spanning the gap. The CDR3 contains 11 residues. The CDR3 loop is CSAERGNIQYF. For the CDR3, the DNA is TGCAGTGCTGAGAGGGGAAACATTCAGTACTTC.

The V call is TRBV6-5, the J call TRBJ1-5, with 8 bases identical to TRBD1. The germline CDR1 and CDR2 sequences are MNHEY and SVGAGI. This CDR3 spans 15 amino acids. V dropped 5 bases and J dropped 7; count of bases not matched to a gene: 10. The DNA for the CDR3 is TGTGCCAGCAGTGGACAGGGTCAGGGAGGGCAGCCCCAGCATTTT. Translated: CASSGQGQGGQPQHF.

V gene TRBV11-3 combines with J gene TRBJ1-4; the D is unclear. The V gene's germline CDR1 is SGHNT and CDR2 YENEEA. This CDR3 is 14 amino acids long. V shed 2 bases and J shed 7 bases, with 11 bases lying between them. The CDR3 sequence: CASSLFTGSEKLFF. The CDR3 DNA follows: TGTGCCAGCAGCTTATTTACCGGTTCTGAAAAACTGTTTTTT.

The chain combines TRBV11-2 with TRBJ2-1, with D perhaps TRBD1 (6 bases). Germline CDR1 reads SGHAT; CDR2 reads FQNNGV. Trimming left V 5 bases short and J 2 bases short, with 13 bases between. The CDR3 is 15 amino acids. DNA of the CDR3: TGTGCCAGCAGCAATTACGGGACAACCTACAATGAGCAGTTCTTC. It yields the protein CASSNYGTTYNEQFF.

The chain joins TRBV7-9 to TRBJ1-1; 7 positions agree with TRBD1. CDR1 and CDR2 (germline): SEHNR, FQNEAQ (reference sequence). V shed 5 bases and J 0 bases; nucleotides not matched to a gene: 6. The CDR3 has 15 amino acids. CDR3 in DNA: TGTGCCAGCAGCCAAGCCAGGGGGGTGAACACTGAAGCTTTCTTT. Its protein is CASSQARGVNTEAFF.

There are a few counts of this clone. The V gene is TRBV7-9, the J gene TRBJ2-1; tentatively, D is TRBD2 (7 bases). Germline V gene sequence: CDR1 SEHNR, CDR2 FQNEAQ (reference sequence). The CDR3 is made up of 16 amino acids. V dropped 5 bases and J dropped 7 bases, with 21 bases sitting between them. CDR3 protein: CASSPLWGGGRNEQFF. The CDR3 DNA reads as TGTGCCAGCAGCCCATTGTGGGGAGGGGGACGGAATGAGCAGTTCTTC.

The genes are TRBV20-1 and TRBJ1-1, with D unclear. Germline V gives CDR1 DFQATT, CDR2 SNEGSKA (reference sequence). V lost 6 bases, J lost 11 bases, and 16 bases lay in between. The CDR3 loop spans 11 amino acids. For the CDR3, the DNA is TGCAGTGCCTCGAGGTCCACGATGGCTTTCTTT. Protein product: CSASRSTMAFF.

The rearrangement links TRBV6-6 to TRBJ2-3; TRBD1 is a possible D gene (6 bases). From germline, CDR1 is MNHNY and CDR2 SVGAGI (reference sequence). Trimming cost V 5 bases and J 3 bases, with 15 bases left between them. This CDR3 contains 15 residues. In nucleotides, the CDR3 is TGTGCCAGCAGTAGACCAGGGGCTGGGACAGATACGCAGTATTTT. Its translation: CASSRPGAGTDTQYF.

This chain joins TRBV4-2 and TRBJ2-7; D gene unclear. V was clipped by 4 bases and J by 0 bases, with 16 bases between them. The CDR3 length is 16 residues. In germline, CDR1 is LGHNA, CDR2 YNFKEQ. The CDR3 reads CASSLMENPSSYEQYF. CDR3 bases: TGTGCCAGCAGCCTGATGGAAAACCCCAGCTCCTACGAGCAGTACTTC.

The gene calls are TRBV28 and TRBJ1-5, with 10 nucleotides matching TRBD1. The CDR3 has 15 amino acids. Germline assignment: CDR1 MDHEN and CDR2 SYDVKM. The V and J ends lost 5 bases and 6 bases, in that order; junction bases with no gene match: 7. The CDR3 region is CASSPTDRGVQPQHF. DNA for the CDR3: TGTGCCAGCAGTCCTACGGACAGGGGGGTTCAGCCCCAGCATTTT. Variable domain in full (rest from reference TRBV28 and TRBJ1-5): DVKVTQSSRYLVKRTGEKVFLECVQDMDHENMFWYRQDPGLGLRLIYFSYDVKMKEKGDIPEGYSVSREKKERFSLILESASTNQTSMYLCASSPTDRGVQPQHFGDGTRLSIL.

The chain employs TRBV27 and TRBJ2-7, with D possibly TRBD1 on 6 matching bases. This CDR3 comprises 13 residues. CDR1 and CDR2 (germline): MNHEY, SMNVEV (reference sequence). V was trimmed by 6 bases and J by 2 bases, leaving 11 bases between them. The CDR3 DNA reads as TGTGCCAGCAGGACAGGAGTTACCTACGAGCAGTACTTC. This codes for CASRTGVTYEQYF.

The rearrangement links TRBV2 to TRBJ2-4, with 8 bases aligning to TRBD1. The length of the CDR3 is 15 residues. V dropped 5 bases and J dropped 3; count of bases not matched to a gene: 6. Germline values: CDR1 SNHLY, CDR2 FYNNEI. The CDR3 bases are TGTGCCAGCAGTCTAGGACAGGGCAGCAAAAACATTCAGTACTTC. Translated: CASSLGQGSKNIQYF.

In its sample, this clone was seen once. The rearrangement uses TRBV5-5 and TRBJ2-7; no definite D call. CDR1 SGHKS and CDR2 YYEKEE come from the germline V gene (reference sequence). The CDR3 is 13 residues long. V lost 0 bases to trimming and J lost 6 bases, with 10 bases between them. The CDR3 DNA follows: TGTGCCAGCAGCTTGGACAGTTTTCGCGAGCAGTACTTC. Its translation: CASSLDSFREQYF.

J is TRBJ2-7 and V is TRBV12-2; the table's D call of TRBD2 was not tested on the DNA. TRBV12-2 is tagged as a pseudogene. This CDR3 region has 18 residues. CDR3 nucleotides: TGTGCAAGTCGCTTAGCGGGGTACAGGACTACCACCTCCTACGAGCAGTACTTC. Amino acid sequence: CASRLAGYRTTTSYEQYF.

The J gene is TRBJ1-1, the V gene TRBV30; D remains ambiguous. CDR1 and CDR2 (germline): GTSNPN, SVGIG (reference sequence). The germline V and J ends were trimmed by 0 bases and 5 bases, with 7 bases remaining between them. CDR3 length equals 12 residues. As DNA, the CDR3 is TGTGCCTGGAGTGTAGGCCGGACTGAAGCTTTCTTT. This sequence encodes CAWSVGRTEAFF.

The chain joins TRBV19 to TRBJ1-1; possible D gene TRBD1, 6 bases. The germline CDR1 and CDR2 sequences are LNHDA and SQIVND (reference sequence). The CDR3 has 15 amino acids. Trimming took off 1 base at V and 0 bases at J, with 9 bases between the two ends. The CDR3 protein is CASSIVSGVNTEAFF. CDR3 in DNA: TGTGCCAGTAGTATAGTATCAGGGGTGAACACTGAAGCTTTCTTT.